One and the same sample provided the 6 T cell receptor beta chains below, sequenced in a study of blood T cell repertoires in COVID-19. Generated by immunoSEQ multiplex PCR, the TCRdb table keeps only in-frame clones and is missing some. The table includes approximately 200,000 clones, 65% to 90% detected once. Sequencing used PBMCs or T cells enriched from blood (not recorded which). All receptors come from a man aged 35-49 years who had recovered from COVID-19.

V usage is TRBV28 and J usage is TRBJ1-2; TRBD1 matches at 10 bases. V shed 2 bases, J shed 6 bases, and the junction held 6 bases outside the gene matches. CDR1 MDHEN and CDR2 SYDVKM come from the germline V gene. The CDR3 extends over 15 amino acids. The CDR3 reads CASSLAGTGVDGYTF. As DNA, the CDR3 is TGTGCCAGCAGTTTAGCCGGGACAGGGGTAGATGGCTACACCTTC.

J is TRBJ1-1 and V is TRBV30, with unresolved D. Trimming left V 0 bases short and J 1 base short, with 6 bases between. The germline CDR1 and CDR2 sequences are GTSNPN and SVGIG (reference sequence). The CDR3 has 13 residues. In DNA form, the CDR3 reads TGTGCCTGGAGTGTAACAGCGAACACTGAAGCTTTCTTT. It is translated as CAWSVTANTEAFF. Together with reference TRBV30 and TRBJ1-1, the CDR3 gives the full variable domain: SQTIHQWPATLVQPVGSPLSLECTVEGTSNPNLYWYRQAAGRGLQLLFYSVGIGQISSEVPQNLSASRPQDRQFILSSKKLLLSDSGFYLCAWSVTANTEAFFGQGTRLTVV.

V is TRBV28 and J is TRBJ2-7; tentative D call: TRBD1 (6 bases). In germline, CDR1 is MDHEN, CDR2 SYDVKM. V lost 1 base and J lost 0, with 13 bases in between. The CDR3 consists of 16 residues. The CDR3 sequence is CASSLFQGRSSYEQYF. The CDR3 DNA is TGTGCCAGCAGTTTATTCCAGGGGCGAAGCTCCTACGAGCAGTACTTC.

The rearrangement links TRBV2 to TRBJ1-1, with D maybe TRBD1 (5 bases). The V end lost 2 bases, the J end lost 0 bases, and 13 bases lay between the germline ends. The CDR3 has 16 amino acids. Germline CDR1 SNHLY, CDR2 FYNNEI. CDR3 in DNA: TGTGCCAGCAGTGAACCATTCGCAGGGATGAACACTGAAGCTTTCTTT. This encodes CASSEPFAGMNTEAFF. The full variable domain, with the rest looked up from reference TRBV2 and TRBJ1-1, is EPEVTQTPSHQVTQMGQEVILRCVPISNHLYFYWYRQILGQKVEFLVSFYNNEISEKSEIFDDQFSVERPDGSNFTLKIRSTKLEDSAMYFCASSEPFAGMNTEAFFGQGTRLTVV.

The V gene is TRBV11-2, the J gene TRBJ1-4; weak D call: TRBD1 (5 bases). The ends were cut back, 8 bases at V and 5 bases at J, with 18 bases in the middle. Per the germline V gene, CDR1 is SGHAT and CDR2 is FQNNGV. CDR3 length: 15 residues. DNA for the CDR3: TGTGCCAGCGGTCGGAGTGGGGCCCCGAATGAAAAACTGTTTTTT. Translating gives CASGRSGAPNEKLFF. Complete variable domain (other parts from reference TRBV11-2 and TRBJ1-4): EAGVAQSPRYKIIEKRQSVAFWCNPISGHATLYWYQQILGQGPKLLIQFQNNGVVDDSQLPKDRFSAERLKGVDSTLKIQPAKLEDSAVYLCASGRSGAPNEKLFFGSGTQLSVL.

This clone was counted a single time. V gene TRBV7-3 combines with J gene TRBJ2-2, with 9 bases lining up with TRBD2. CDR3 length equals 16 residues. Germline CDR1 and CDR2: SGHTA and FQGTGA. Unmatched junction bases numbered 13, after V lost 7 bases and J lost 7 bases. CDR3 bases: TGTGCCAGCACCCCACCGGGCGGGAGGGTCGGCGGGGAGCTGTTTTTT. This encodes CASTPPGGRVGGELFF. The whole variable domain, filled in from reference TRBV7-3 and TRBJ2-2, reads GAGVSQTPSNKVTEKGKYVELRCDPISGHTALYWYRQSLGQGPEFLIYFQGTGAADDSGLPNDRFFAVRPEGSVSTLKIQRTERGDSAVYLCASTPPGGRVGGELFFGEGSRLTVL.